Listed below are T cell receptor beta chains from one sample, sequenced in a study of response to subunit inactivated influenza vaccine. MiXCR, run by TCRdb on the RT-PCR reads, gives a single entry per CDR3 protein. The data show about 620,000 distinct CDR3 sequences, 11% seen once. Another study also made use of these data, one on T cells expressing NK-cell markers.

The sample here was PBMCs from blood, taken on the day of vaccination. The receptors stem from a man aged 45 to 65 who received an inactivated influenza vaccine. Both conserved end residues are part of each CDR3. Each record gives: V gene, clone size, J gene, D gene, CDR3 DNA, CDR3 protein. The D gene is left open where the match is weak. Rows may omit the clone size; those that give it use once, few, many or a size class.

>TRBV6-1|NA|TRBJ1-2|NA
TGTGCCAGCAGTACCCTCACAAGAAAATGGGCGCTTGGCTACACCTTC
CASSTLTRKWALGYTF
>TRBV6-1|few|TRBJ2-7|TRBD1
TGTGCCAGCAGATCTGACAGGGCAAAATCCTACGAGCAGTACTTC
CASRSDRAKSYEQYF
>TRBV10-3|few|TRBJ1-5|NA
TGTGCCATCAGTGAGTCTCTGGGGACGGGTCAGCCCCAGCATTTT
CAISESLGTGQPQHF
>TRBV12-3/TRBV12-4|NA|TRBJ2-7|NA
TGTGCCAGCAGTGACCAGCGGTCAAGGGGGGCAGAGCAGTACTTC
CASSDQRSRGAEQYF
>TRBV4-2|NA|TRBJ2-5|TRBD2
TGTGCCAGCAGCCAGAGAGCGGGGGGACAAGAGACCCAGTACTTC
CASSQRAGGQETQYF
>TRBV2|NA|TRBJ1-2|TRBD1
TGTGCCAGCGCTGGCGGGACAGCAGAAAAGACGAACTATGGCTACACCTTC
CASAGGTAEKTNYGYTF
>TRBV6-4|NA|TRBJ1-1|NA
TGTGCCAGCAGTGAAGAAGAGGGTATGAACACTGAAGCTTTCTTT
CASSEEEGMNTEAFF
>TRBV30|few|TRBJ2-7|NA
TGTGCCTGGAGTGTACTCGACGGCTACGAGCAGTACTTC
CAWSVLDGYEQYF
>TRBV5-1|few|TRBJ1-2|NA
TGCGCCAGCAGCTGGGCCGACAGTAACTATGGCTACACCTTC
CASSWADSNYGYTF
>TRBV4-1|NA|TRBJ1-2|NA
TGCGCCAGTAAGGGACCGATCAACTATGGCTACACCTTC
CASKGPINYGYTF
>TRBV12-3/TRBV12-4|few|TRBJ2-1|TRBD2
TGTGCCAGCAGGGGCGGGGGGCCCTCCTACAATGAGCAGTTCTTC
CASRGGGPSYNEQFF
>TRBV7-2|NA|TRBJ2-5|TRBD2
TGTGCCAGCAGCCCACGGGCTAGCGGGAACCAAGAGACCCAGTACTTC
CASSPRASGNQETQYF
>TRBV7-9|few|TRBJ2-6|NA
TGTGCCAGCAGCATGATCCAGGCGGGAGGGGCCAACGTCCTGACTTTC
CASSMIQAGGANVLTF
>TRBV7-2|few|TRBJ2-5|TRBD2
TGTGCCAGCGGCTTGACTAGCGGGGTCCAAGAGACCCAGTACTTC
CASGLTSGVQETQYF
>TRBV18|many|TRBJ2-2|TRBD2
TGTGCCAGCTCGGGACTAGCATACGGCGGGGAGCTGTTTTTT
CASSGLAYGGELFF
>TRBV10-3|NA|TRBJ2-5|NA
TGTGCCATCAGTTCCGACAGAGGGGAGACCCAGTACTTC
CAISSDRGETQYF
>TRBV29-1|NA|TRBJ2-3|NA
TGCAGCGTTGTACAGGGACCCCTCATCCGCACAGATACGCAGTATTTT
CSVVQGPLIRTDTQYF
>TRBV7-9|many|TRBJ2-3|NA
TGTGCCAGCAGCTTCGGGGGGCGAGATACGCAGTATTTT
CASSFGGRDTQYF
>TRBV5-1|NA|TRBJ2-3|TRBD2
TGCGCCAGCAGCCCTTGGACTAGCGGGAGATCTGATACGCAGTATTTT
CASSPWTSGRSDTQYF
>TRBV24-1|NA|TRBJ1-5|TRBD1
TGTGCCACCAGTGATCCCCGGACAGGGAATCAGCCCCAGCATTTT
CATSDPRTGNQPQHF
>TRBV6-2/TRBV6-3|few|TRBJ2-5|NA
TGTGCCAGCACGCCCGGCGAGACCCAGTACTTC
CASTPGETQYF
>TRBV9|many|TRBJ2-2|TRBD1
TGTGCCAGCGGACAGGGGAACACCGGGGAGCTGTTTTTT
CASGQGNTGELFF
>TRBV11-2|NA|TRBJ2-1|NA
TGTGCCAGCAGCTTAGTCGACAATCCCCGGGCCCAGTTCTTC
CASSLVDNPRAQFF
>TRBV6-1|NA|TRBJ2-7|NA
TGTGCCAGCAGCCCCCGCCCTGGCGCCTACGAGCAGTACTTC
CASSPRPGAYEQYF
>TRBV7-2|few|TRBJ2-7|NA
TGTGCCAGCAGCTTCCGGGACGGCCAAAAGCAGTACTTC
CASSFRDGQKQYF
>TRBV2|NA|TRBJ2-6|NA
TGTGCCAGCTCCGCACCTAGCGTTGGCTGGGCCAACGTCCTGACTTTC
CASSAPSVGWANVLTF
>TRBV6-1|few|TRBJ1-5|NA
TGTGCCAGCAGTAGCCGGACAGACTCCTACCAGCCCCAGCATTTT
CASSSRTDSYQPQHF
>TRBV13|few|TRBJ2-1|NA
TGTGCCAGCAGCTTATCAGGACTCCCCAATGAGCAGTTCTTC
CASSLSGLPNEQFF
>TRBV20-1|NA|TRBJ2-3|NA
TGCAGTGCTAGAAAATTACAGGAGAAACCAGATACGCAGTATTTT
CSARKLQEKPDTQYF
>TRBV2|NA|TRBJ2-2|TRBD2
TGTGCCAGCAGTGATGCTAGCGGGGGAGCCGGGGAGCTGTTTTTT
CASSDASGGAGELFF
>TRBV20-1|few|TRBJ2-7|NA
TGCAGTGCTTGCCGGGACGTGTCAGCCTACGAGCAGTACTTC
CSACRDVSAYEQYF
>TRBV2|many|TRBJ2-1|TRBD2
TGTGCCAGCAGTGAAGTACTAGCGGGTAGCAATGAGCAGTTCTTC
CASSEVLAGSNEQFF
>TRBV12-3/TRBV12-4|NA|TRBJ1-4|NA
TGTGCCAGCAGCAGAACCGGGACTTTCGTCCGGCCAACTAATGAAAAACTGTTTTTT
CASSRTGTFVRPTNEKLFF
>TRBV9|few|TRBJ2-3|NA
TGTGCCAGCAGCGTAGGGGGCGGGGAAGGCACAGATACGCAGTATTTT
CASSVGGGEGTDTQYF
>TRBV6-2/TRBV6-3|few|TRBJ1-6|TRBD1
TGTGCCAGCAGTTACGGGACAGATGTTTCACCCCTCCACTTT
CASSYGTDVSPLHF
>TRBV20-1|NA|TRBJ2-1|TRBD2
TGCAGTGCTAGAGATGGGGGTACTAGCGTCAATGAGCAGTTCTTC
CSARDGGTSVNEQFF
>TRBV12-3/TRBV12-4|many|TRBJ2-5|NA
TGTGCCAGCAGTTTATTCAGGGGAGAGACCCAGTACTTC
CASSLFRGETQYF
>TRBV28|few|TRBJ2-6|TRBD1
TGTGCCAGCAGAGAGACAGGGTCTGGGGCCAACGTCCTGACTTTC
CASRETGSGANVLTF
>TRBV18|NA|TRBJ2-1|TRBD1
TGTGCCAGCTCACCAGTCCCAGGACAGGGGGCGATCTACAATGAGCAGTTCTTC
CASSPVPGQGAIYNEQFF
>TRBV4-3|few|TRBJ2-7|NA
TGCGCCAGCAGCCAAGATGTCAGGGGACTTCGACCCTACGAGCAGTACTTC
CASSQDVRGLRPYEQYF
>TRBV7-2|few|TRBJ2-5|NA
TGTGCCAGCAGCTTAATGGGGGGCGCGGGGGAGACCCAGTACTTC
CASSLMGGAGETQYF
>TRBV6-5|many|TRBJ2-1|TRBD1
TGTGCCAGCAGTTACGAATCCGGGACAGGGGGCAATGAGCAGTTCTTC
CASSYESGTGGNEQFF
>TRBV20-1|NA|TRBJ2-7|NA
TGCAGTGCTAGAGTTGGGTCAAATACCTACGAGCAGTACTTC
CSARVGSNTYEQYF
>TRBV20-1|few|TRBJ2-1|NA
TGCAGTGCTAAAAAGTTTTCCTCCAATGAGCAGTTCTTC
CSAKKFSSNEQFF
>TRBV7-6|NA|TRBJ2-3|NA
TGTGCCAGCAGCTTAGTGTCCCTCCCAGATACGCAGTATTTT
CASSLVSLPDTQYF
>TRBV7-6|NA|TRBJ2-2|NA
TGTGCCAGCAGCATCCTAGGGGGGAACACCGGGGAGCTGTTTTTT
CASSILGGNTGELFF
>TRBV4-2|NA|TRBJ2-7|NA
TGTGCCAGCAGCCAAGGTGAGGGGCGCTTTGGCTACGAGCAGTACTTC
CASSQGEGRFGYEQYF
>TRBV28|NA|TRBJ1-2|NA
TGTGCCAGCACTCCGCGGGGGAACCGGGTCCCCTTC
CASTPRGNRVPF
>TRBV4-1|many|TRBJ2-1|NA
TGCGCCAGCAGCGATGGGGGTTCGGGTCACAATGAGCAGTTCTTC
CASSDGGSGHNEQFF
>TRBV24-1|NA|TRBJ2-3|NA
TGTGCCACCAGTGATTTGGCGGACCCGGCAGATACGCAGTATTTT
CATSDLADPADTQYF
>TRBV5-4|NA|TRBJ2-7|NA
TGTGCCAGCAGCTTGTACCCGAGTGGCGAGCAGTACTTC
CASSLYPSGEQYF
>TRBV4-1|few|TRBJ2-3|NA
TGCGCCAGCAGCCCTAACGGACGAAGGGGAGATACGCAGTATTTT
CASSPNGRRGDTQYF
>TRBV12-3/TRBV12-4|few|TRBJ2-1|NA
TGTGCCAGCAGCCCTGCGGGACATCCATACAATGAGCAGTTCTTC
CASSPAGHPYNEQFF
>TRBV20-1|NA|TRBJ1-5|TRBD1
TGCAGTGCTGGAGTACAGGGGGGCAATCAGCCCCAGCATTTT
CSAGVQGGNQPQHF
>TRBV6-2/TRBV6-3|few|TRBJ2-3|TRBD2
TGTGCCAGCAGTTACCCGGGGGGGCCAGATACGCAGTATTTT
CASSYPGGPDTQYF
>TRBV3-1|few|TRBJ1-1|NA
TGTGCCAGCAGTCGAAGATGGGGGAACACTGAAGCTTTCTTT
CASSRRWGNTEAFF
>TRBV5-1|NA|TRBJ2-2|TRBD2
TGCGCCAGCAGCTTGGCCAGCGGGAGTATAGGGACCGGGGAGCTGTTTTTT
CASSLASGSIGTGELFF
>TRBV15|few|TRBJ2-7|NA
TGTGCCACCAGCACCAGGGGGGGTTACGAGCAGTACTTC
CATSTRGGYEQYF